The 28 T cell receptor beta chains reported below all come from one sample, sequenced in a study of blood T cell repertoires in COVID-19. Sequenced by immunoSEQ multiplex PCR; TCRdb stores in-frame clones only, minus some. The repertoire consists of some 180,000 clones, with roughly 77% occurring once and the leading ten covering 6%. The sequencing input was peripheral blood. The receptor set was obtained from a woman in her thirties or forties with COVID-19, enrolled during active disease.

Only a few counts were recorded for this clone. The rearrangement uses TRBV28 and TRBJ2-5, with TRBD2 identical over 8 bases. CDR3 length equals 14 residues. In germline, CDR1 is MDHEN, CDR2 SYDVKM. After removal of 6 bases from V and 4 bases from J, the junction contained 7 bases not matched to a gene. In DNA, the CDR3 is TGTGCCAGCAGAACCCCGGGACTAGTAGAGACCCAGTACTTC. Its protein product is CASRTPGLVETQYF.

This sequence joins TRBV7-9 and TRBJ1-2; D not certain. The CDR3 has 18 residues. CDR1 and CDR2 from the germline V gene are SEHNR and FQNEAQ (reference sequence). V shed 5 bases and J shed 0 bases, with 22 bases lying between them. The CDR3 is CASSHSIVQEIANYGYTF. CDR3 coding DNA: TGTGCCAGCAGCCACTCGATAGTTCAGGAAATAGCTAACTATGGCTACACCTTC.

This clone was counted between two and nine times. This chain links TRBV7-2 with TRBJ1-3; the D gene is possibly TRBD1 (5 bases). The CDR3 length is 13 residues. Deletions cut 4 bases from V and 1 base from J, with 5 bases between. Germline values: CDR1 SGHTA, CDR2 FQGNSA. For the CDR3, the DNA is TGTGCCAGCAGCTCAGGGTCTGGAAACACCATATATTTT. It specifies CASSSGSGNTIYF.

The rearrangement joins TRBV18 to TRBJ2-7, with 9 bases that match TRBD1. From germline, CDR1 is KGHSH and CDR2 LQKENI. V trimming: 3 bases; J trimming: 2 bases; junction bases outside the gene matches: 5. The CDR3 covers 15 residues. CDR3 protein: CASSPRDRDAYEQYF. The CDR3 nucleotides are TGTGCCAGCTCACCCCGGGACAGGGACGCCTACGAGCAGTACTTC.

In its sample, this clone was seen a few times. The rearrangement joins TRBV19 to TRBJ2-3, with TRBD2 matching 9 bases. The germline V gene has CDR1 LNHDA and CDR2 SQIVND (reference sequence). Trimming took 2 bases from V and 5 from J; bases not matched to a gene: 5. The CDR3 is 15 amino acids. The CDR3: CASSIIAGGQDTQYF. The CDR3, as DNA: TGTGCCAGTAGTATAATTGCGGGGGGGCAAGATACGCAGTATTTT.

The chain has TRBV13 and TRBJ2-1, with TRBD1 matching over 8 bases. The CDR3 has 21 amino acids. Per the germline V gene, CDR1 is PRHDT and CDR2 is FYEKMQ (reference sequence). The V segment lost 4 bases and the J segment 3 bases; nucleotides outside the gene matches: 23. The DNA for the CDR3 is TGTGCCAGCAGCTCCAACCCTCTGGGACAGGTTTTTTTTGGGGGCTACAATGAGCAGTTCTTC. It translates to CASSSNPLGQVFFGGYNEQFF.

This chain links TRBV25-1 with TRBJ2-1; D unclear. Between the trimmed V and J ends, which lost 4 bases and 8 bases, there was a span of 15 bases. Germline lookup yields CDR1 MGHDK and CDR2 SYGVNS. This CDR3 spans 14 amino acids. The CDR3 DNA follows: TGTGCCAGCAGTGGGGCCTTAAGTAAGGATGAGCAGTTCTTC. This gives the protein CASSGALSKDEQFF.

The chain carries TRBV4-1 and TRBJ1-2, with a possible D match to TRBD1 (5 bases). The germline V gene encodes CDR1 MGHRA and CDR2 YSYEKL. V lost 4 bases to trimming and J lost 6 bases, with 21 bases between them. The CDR3 is made up of 16 amino acids. The CDR3 here is CASSLTRTGVGDGYTF. The CDR3 nucleotides read TGCGCCAGCAGCCTAACACGAACGGGGGTCGGAGATGGCTACACCTTC.

This clone was counted only a few times. This chain connects TRBV10-3 to TRBJ2-3; 8 nucleotides match TRBD2. Germline-derived CDR1 and CDR2 are ENHRY and SYGVKD. The CDR3 has 14 amino acids. Unmatched junction bases numbered 11, after V lost 8 bases and J lost 7 bases. CDR3 coding DNA: TGTGCCATCGCGGGAACTAGCGGAGGTAATACGCAGTATTTT. Encoded protein: CAIAGTSGGNTQYF.

A single count supports this clone. This chain uses TRBV5-1 with TRBJ1-1, with TRBD1 as a possible D gene (6 bases). V shed 4 bases and J shed 5 bases, with 21 bases lying between them. Germline V gene lookup returns CDR1 SGHRS and CDR2 YFSETQ. This CDR3 region has 16 residues. The CDR3 nucleotides are TGCGCCAGCAGCACAACTCCCATGGTGCAGGGGACTGAAGCTTTCTTT. Protein product: CASSTTPMVQGTEAFF.

This chain joins TRBV5-4 and TRBJ2-2; 8 positions agree with TRBD1. This CDR3 has 16 amino acids. Germline CDR1 reads SGHNT; CDR2 reads YYREEE (reference sequence). With V trimmed by 1 base and J by 1 base, 3 bases remained unmatched. The CDR3: CASSLPGTGNTGELFF. The DNA of the CDR3 is TGTGCCAGCAGCTTGCCTGGGACAGGGAACACCGGGGAGCTGTTTTTT.

The CDR3 spells CASSLRGSEQYF. As DNA, the CDR3 is TGTGCCAGCAGCTTACGGGGAAGCGAGCAGTACTTC. The rearrangement links TRBV13 to TRBJ2-7, with D possibly TRBD2 on 5 matching bases. The CDR3 is 12 amino acids. V lost 2 bases, J lost 6 bases, and 8 bases lay in between. The germline V gene encodes CDR1 PRHDT and CDR2 FYEKMQ (reference sequence). The variable domain in full, completed from reference TRBV13 and TRBJ2-7, reads AAGVIQSPRHLIKEKRETATLKCYPIPRHDTVYWYQQGPGQDPQFLISFYEKMQSDKGSIPDRFSAQQFSDYHSELNMSSLELGDSALYFCASSLRGSEQYFGPGTRLTVT.

This sequence joins TRBV6-6 and TRBJ1-1; D is possibly TRBD1 (5 bases). This CDR3 is built from 15 residues. Germline lookup yields CDR1 MNHNY and CDR2 SVGAGI (reference sequence). Trimming shortened V by 2 bases and J by 4 bases, and 14 bases separated the two germline ends. The CDR3 is CASSYGRGGSTEAFF. The CDR3 DNA sequence: TGTGCCAGCAGTTACGGACGGGGGGGGAGCACTGAAGCTTTCTTT.

The gene calls are TRBV20-1 and TRBJ2-3; tentative D call: TRBD1 (5 bases). This CDR3 is built from 11 residues. With 3 bases removed from V and 8 bases from J, the gap between germline ends came to 9 bases. CDR1 is DFQATT and CDR2 is SNEGSKA in the germline V gene (reference sequence). The CDR3 loop is CSARQGSTQYF. CDR3 in DNA: TGCAGTGCTAGGCAGGGTAGTACGCAGTATTTT.

The V and J genes are TRBV27 and TRBJ2-7; 12 nucleotides line up with TRBD1. The CDR3 totals 14 residues. J lost 6 bases, V lost 5 bases, and 5 bases had no gene match. CDR1 and CDR2 from the germline V gene are MNHEY and SMNVEV (reference sequence). Written as DNA, the CDR3 is TGTGCCAGCAGTCCGGGGACAGGGGGCATCGAGCAGTACTTC. It specifies CASSPGTGGIEQYF.

This chain joins TRBV27 and TRBJ2-1; TRBD1 matches 8 bases. V was clipped by 6 bases and J by 7 bases; unmatched bases: 5. The CDR3 consists of 13 residues. Looked up from germline, CDR1 is MNHEY and CDR2 is SMNVEV (reference sequence). The DNA for the CDR3 is TGTGCCAGCAGAAAACAGGGGGTAAATGAGCAGTTCTTC. Protein: CASRKQGVNEQFF.

The rearrangement links TRBV5-1 to TRBJ2-5; 9 positions match TRBD2. Unmatched junction bases numbered 4, after V lost 3 bases and J lost 4 bases. This CDR3 region has 14 residues. Germline lookup yields CDR1 SGHRS and CDR2 YFSETQ. DNA for the CDR3: TGCGCCAGCAGCTCAGGGACTAGCCGAGAGACCCAGTACTTC. This codes for CASSSGTSRETQYF.

With regard to this clone: The junction does not match germline at one end; this may be a read error. The CDR3 spells CASSPVGAGPYF. The CDR3 DNA follows: TGTGCCAGCAGTCCGGTTGGGGCAGGGCCCTACTTC. V usage is TRBV12-3 or TRBV12-4 and J usage is TRBJ1-2; possibly TRBD1 for D (5 bases). This CDR3 contains 12 residues.

The gene calls are TRBV19 and TRBJ2-7, with 9 positions matching TRBD2. Germline CDR1 reads LNHDA; CDR2 reads SQIVND (reference sequence). The length of the CDR3 is 19 residues. Germline trimming cut 4 bases from V and 5 bases from J; bases unmatched to any gene: 21. Here the CDR3 DNA reads TGTGCCAGTAGTACGGCGGCAGGTCCCAGCGGGGGGAGAGGGGACGAGCAGTACTTC. Amino acids: CASSTAAGPSGGRGDEQYF.

The chain combines TRBV9 with TRBJ2-1, with 8 bases matching TRBD2. J lost 7 bases, V lost 2 bases, and 5 bases had no gene match. The CDR3 totals 14 residues. The V gene's germline CDR1 is SGDLS and CDR2 YYNGEE. The CDR3 DNA sequence: TGTGCCAGCAGCGTTAGCGGGATCGGGAATGAGCAGTTCTTC. This translates into CASSVSGIGNEQFF.

This chain links TRBV6-1 with TRBJ2-1, with 15 bases fitting TRBD2. After removal of 3 bases from V and 8 bases from J, the junction contained 17 bases not matched to a gene. Per germline, CDR1 MNHNS and CDR2 SASEGT. This CDR3 spans 20 amino acids. DNA for the CDR3: TGTGCCAGCAGTGAGAGCTCCGGGACTAGCGGGGGGCTTTACGGAGATGAGCAGTTCTTC. Its translation is CASSESSGTSGGLYGDEQFF.

This clone was counted a few times. The chain is built from TRBV7-2 and TRBJ2-7; possible D gene TRBD1, 6 bases. Per the germline V gene, CDR1 is SGHTA and CDR2 is FQGNSA. The CDR3 has 16 amino acids. Trimming stripped 5 bases from V and 0 bases from J, with 17 bases between. This CDR3 reads CASSPLPGQGSYEQYF. The CDR3 nucleotides read TGTGCCAGCAGCCCTTTACCGGGACAAGGCTCCTACGAGCAGTACTTC.

This clone came up once. The rearrangement uses TRBV3-1 (or the pseudogene TRBV3-2) and TRBJ2-1; 9 positions match TRBD2. CDR1 and CDR2 (germline): LGHDT, YNNKEL (reference sequence). The CDR3 loop spans 16 amino acids. Trimming took 6 bases from V and 2 from J; bases not matched to a gene: 8. CDR3 protein: CASRHSTSGPYNEQFF. CDR3 DNA sequence: TGTGCCAGCAGGCACTCGACTAGCGGACCCTACAATGAGCAGTTCTTC.

V usage is TRBV13 and J usage is TRBJ2-3; 8 bases line up with TRBD2. With 5 bases clipped from V and 1 base from J, the junction kept 5 bases outside the gene matches. This CDR3 has 15 residues. Germline assignment: CDR1 PRHDT and CDR2 FYEKMQ (reference sequence). CDR3 nucleotide sequence: TGTGCCAGCAGCCCAGAGACTAGCGGCACAGATACGCAGTATTTT. It translates to CASSPETSGTDTQYF. Combining the CDR3 with reference TRBV13 and TRBJ2-3 gives the whole variable domain AAGVIQSPRHLIKEKRETATLKCYPIPRHDTVYWYQQGPGQDPQFLISFYEKMQSDKGSIPDRFSAQQFSDYHSELNMSSLELGDSALYFCASSPETSGTDTQYFGPGTRLTVL.

The CDR3 nucleotides read TGTGCCAGTAGTATTCTCGGACTAGAAGGAGGGGGACCTACGCAGTATTTT. Translating gives CASSILGLEGGGPTQYF. The gene calls are TRBV19 and TRBJ2-3; D possibly corresponds to TRBD2 (7 bases). The CDR3 loop spans 17 amino acids. The germline CDR1 and CDR2 sequences are LNHDA and SQIVND (reference sequence). Deletions cut 3 bases from V and 8 bases from J, with 24 bases between.

A single count supports this clone. The V gene is TRBV11-2, the J gene TRBJ1-4, with 7 bases aligning to TRBD1. Losses at the gene ends were 3 bases for V and 6 bases for J; bases not matched to a gene: 7. The germline V gene encodes CDR1 SGHAT and CDR2 FQNNGV. The CDR3 sequence is 15 residues long. CDR3 DNA: TGTGCCAGCAGCTTGGCGCAGGGGGACCATGAAAAACTGTTTTTT. Its translation is CASSLAQGDHEKLFF.

In regard to this clone: The sample carries other DNA sequences with the same CDR3. The chain couples TRBV5-1 to TRBJ1-2; 7 nucleotides agree with TRBD1. After removal of 0 bases from V and 6 bases from J, the junction contained 2 bases not matched to a gene. CDR1 is SGHRS, CDR2 YFSETQ, per germline. The CDR3 runs to 13 residues. CDR3 in amino acids: CASSLGQGNGYTF. CDR3 sequence (DNA): TGCGCCAGCAGCTTGGGACAGGGCAATGGCTACACCTTC.

The genes are TRBV6-4 and TRBJ1-1; 7 bases align to TRBD1. This CDR3 spans 16 amino acids. The germline gives CDR1 MRHNA, CDR2 SNTAGT. With V trimmed by 2 bases and J by 2 bases, 8 bases remained unmatched. The CDR3 reads CASSDQADRANTEAFF. The CDR3 DNA sequence: TGTGCCAGCAGTGACCAAGCCGACAGGGCCAACACTGAAGCTTTCTTT.